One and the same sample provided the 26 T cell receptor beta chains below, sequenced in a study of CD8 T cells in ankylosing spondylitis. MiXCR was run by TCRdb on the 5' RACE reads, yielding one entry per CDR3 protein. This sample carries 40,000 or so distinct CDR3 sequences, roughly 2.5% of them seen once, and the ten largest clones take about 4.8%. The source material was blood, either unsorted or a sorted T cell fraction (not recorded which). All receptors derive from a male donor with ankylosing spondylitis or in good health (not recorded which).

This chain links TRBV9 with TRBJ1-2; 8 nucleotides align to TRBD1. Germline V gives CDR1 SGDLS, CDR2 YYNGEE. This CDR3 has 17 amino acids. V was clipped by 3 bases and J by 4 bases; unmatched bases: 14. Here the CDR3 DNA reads TGTGCCAGCAGCGACGGACAGGGAAGAAGGGGAGTCTATGGCTACACCTTC. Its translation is CASSDGQGRRGVYGYTF. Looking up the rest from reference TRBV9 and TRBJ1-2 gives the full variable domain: DSGVTQTPKHLITATGQRVTLRCSPRSGDLSVYWYQQSLDQGLQFLIQYYNGEERAKGNILERFSAQQFPDLHSELNLSSLELGDSALYFCASSDGQGRRGVYGYTFGSGTRLTVV.

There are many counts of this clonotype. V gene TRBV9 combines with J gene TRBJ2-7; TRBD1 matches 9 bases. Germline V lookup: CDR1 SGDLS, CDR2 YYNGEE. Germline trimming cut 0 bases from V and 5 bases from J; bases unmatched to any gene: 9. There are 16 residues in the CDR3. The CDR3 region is CASSVVPGQGTNEQYF. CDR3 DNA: TGTGCCAGCAGCGTAGTTCCGGGACAGGGAACTAACGAGCAGTACTTC. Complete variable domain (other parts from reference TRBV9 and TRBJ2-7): DSGVTQTPKHLITATGQRVTLRCSPRSGDLSVYWYQQSLDQGLQFLIQYYNGEERAKGNILERFSAQQFPDLHSELNLSSLELGDSALYFCASSVVPGQGTNEQYFGPGTRLTVT.

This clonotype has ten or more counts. The CDR3 loop is CASSAGAANVLTF. The CDR3 DNA reads TGTGCCAGCAGCGCGGGGGCGGCCAACGTCCTGACTTTC. This rearrangement joins TRBV9 to TRBJ2-6; D may correspond to TRBD1 or TRBD2 (6 bases each). This CDR3 comprises 13 residues. With 3 bases removed from V and 6 bases from J, the gap between germline ends came to 7 bases. Germline V gives CDR1 SGDLS, CDR2 YYNGEE.

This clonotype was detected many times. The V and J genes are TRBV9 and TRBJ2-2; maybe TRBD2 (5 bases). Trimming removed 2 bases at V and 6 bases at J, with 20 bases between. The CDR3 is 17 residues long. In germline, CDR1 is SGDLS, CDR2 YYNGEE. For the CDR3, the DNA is TGTGCCAGCAGCGTGGGTCCGAGACCCGTCGGGGCCGGGGAGCTGTTTTTT. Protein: CASSVGPRPVGAGELFF. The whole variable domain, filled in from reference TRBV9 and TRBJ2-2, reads DSGVTQTPKHLITATGQRVTLRCSPRSGDLSVYWYQQSLDQGLQFLIQYYNGEERAKGNILERFSAQQFPDLHSELNLSSLELGDSALYFCASSVGPRPVGAGELFFGEGSRLTVL.

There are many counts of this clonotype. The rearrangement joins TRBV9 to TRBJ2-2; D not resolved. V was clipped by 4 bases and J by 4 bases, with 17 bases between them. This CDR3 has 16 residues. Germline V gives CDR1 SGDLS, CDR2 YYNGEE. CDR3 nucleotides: TGTGCCAGCAGCCCAACCGGCCGCGCGAGCACCGGGGAGCTGTTTTTT. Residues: CASSPTGRASTGELFF.

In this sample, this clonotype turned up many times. CDR3 DNA: TGTGCCAGCAGCCTTACCCAGCGGGGGAACACCGGGGAGCTGTTTTTT. It specifies CASSLTQRGNTGELFF. This chain joins TRBV9 and TRBJ2-2; 7 bases are a match to TRBD2. The CDR3 spans 16 residues. Losses at the gene ends were 4 bases for V and 1 base for J; bases not matched to a gene: 7. Per the germline V gene, CDR1 is SGDLS and CDR2 is YYNGEE.

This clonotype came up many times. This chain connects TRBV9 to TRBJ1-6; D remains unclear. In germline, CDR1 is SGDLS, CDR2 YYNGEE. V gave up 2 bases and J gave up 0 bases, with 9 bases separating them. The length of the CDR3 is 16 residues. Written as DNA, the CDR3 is TGTGCCAGCAGCGTCGACTCGAGCTCCTATAATTCACCCCTCCACTTT. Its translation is CASSVDSSSYNSPLHF.

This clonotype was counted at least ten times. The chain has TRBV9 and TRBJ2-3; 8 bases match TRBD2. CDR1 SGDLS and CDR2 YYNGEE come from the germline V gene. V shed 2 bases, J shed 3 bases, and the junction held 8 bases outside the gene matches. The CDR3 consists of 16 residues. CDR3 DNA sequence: TGTGCCAGCAGCGTCACAGCGGGAGTTGGGACAGATACGCAGTATTTT. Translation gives CASSVTAGVGTDTQYF.

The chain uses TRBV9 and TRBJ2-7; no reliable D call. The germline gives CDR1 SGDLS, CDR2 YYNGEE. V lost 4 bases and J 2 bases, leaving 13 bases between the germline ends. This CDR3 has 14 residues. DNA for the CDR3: TGTGCCAGCAGCCCGCGGACGGCTACCTACGAGCAGTACTTC. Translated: CASSPRTATYEQYF. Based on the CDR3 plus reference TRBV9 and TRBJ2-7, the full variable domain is DSGVTQTPKHLITATGQRVTLRCSPRSGDLSVYWYQQSLDQGLQFLIQYYNGEERAKGNILERFSAQQFPDLHSELNLSSLELGDSALYFCASSPRTATYEQYFGPGTRLTVT.

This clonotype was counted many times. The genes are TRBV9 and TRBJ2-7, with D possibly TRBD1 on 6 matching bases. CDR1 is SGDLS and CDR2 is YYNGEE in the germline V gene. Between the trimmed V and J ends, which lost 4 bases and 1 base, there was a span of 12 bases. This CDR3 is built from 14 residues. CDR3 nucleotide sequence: TGTGCCAGCAGCCCCGAGGACAGATCCTACGAGCAGTACTTC. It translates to CASSPEDRSYEQYF.

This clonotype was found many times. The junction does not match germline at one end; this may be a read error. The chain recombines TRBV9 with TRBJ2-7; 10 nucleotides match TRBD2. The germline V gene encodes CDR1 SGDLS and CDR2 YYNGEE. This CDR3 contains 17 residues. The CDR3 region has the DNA TGTGCCAGCAGCGCCTCCGGGCTAGCGGGAGCCTCCCACGAGCAGCACTTC. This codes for CASSASGLAGASHEQHF.

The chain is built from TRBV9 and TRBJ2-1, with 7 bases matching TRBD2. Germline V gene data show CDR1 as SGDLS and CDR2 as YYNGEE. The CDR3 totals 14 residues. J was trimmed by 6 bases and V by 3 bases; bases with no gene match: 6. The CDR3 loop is CASSERTSPNEQFF. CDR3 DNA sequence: TGTGCCAGCAGCGAGCGGACTAGTCCCAATGAGCAGTTCTTC.

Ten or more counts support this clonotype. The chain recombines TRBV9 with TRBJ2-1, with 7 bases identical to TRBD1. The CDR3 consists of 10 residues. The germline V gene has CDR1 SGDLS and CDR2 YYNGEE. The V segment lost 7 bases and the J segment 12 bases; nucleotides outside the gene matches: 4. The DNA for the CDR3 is TGTGCCAGCTCCGGGACAGTGCAGTTCTTC. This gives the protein CASSGTVQFF.

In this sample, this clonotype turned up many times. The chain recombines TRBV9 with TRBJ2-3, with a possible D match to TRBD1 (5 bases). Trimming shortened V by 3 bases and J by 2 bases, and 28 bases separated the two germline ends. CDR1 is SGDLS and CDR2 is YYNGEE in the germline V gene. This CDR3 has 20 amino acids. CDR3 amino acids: CASSATPETDTPRYTDTQYF. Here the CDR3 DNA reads TGTGCCAGCAGCGCGACCCCGGAGACAGACACTCCGAGATACACAGATACGCAGTATTTT. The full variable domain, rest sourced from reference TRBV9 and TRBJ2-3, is DSGVTQTPKHLITATGQRVTLRCSPRSGDLSVYWYQQSLDQGLQFLIQYYNGEERAKGNILERFSAQQFPDLHSELNLSSLELGDSALYFCASSATPETDTPRYTDTQYFGPGTRLTVL.

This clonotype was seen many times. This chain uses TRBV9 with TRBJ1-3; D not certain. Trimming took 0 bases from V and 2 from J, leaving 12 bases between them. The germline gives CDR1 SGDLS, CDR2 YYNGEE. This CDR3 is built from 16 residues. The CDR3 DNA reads TGTGCCAGCAGCGTAGGTTCCGGGTCGGCTGGAAACACCATATATTTT. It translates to CASSVGSGSAGNTIYF.

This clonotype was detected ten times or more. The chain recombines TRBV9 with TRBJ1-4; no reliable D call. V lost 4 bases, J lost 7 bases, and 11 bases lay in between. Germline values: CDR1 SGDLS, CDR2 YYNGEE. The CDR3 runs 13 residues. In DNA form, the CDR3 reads TGTGCCAGCAGCCAAGAGGAAGGTGAAAAACTGTTTTTT. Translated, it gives CASSQEEGEKLFF.

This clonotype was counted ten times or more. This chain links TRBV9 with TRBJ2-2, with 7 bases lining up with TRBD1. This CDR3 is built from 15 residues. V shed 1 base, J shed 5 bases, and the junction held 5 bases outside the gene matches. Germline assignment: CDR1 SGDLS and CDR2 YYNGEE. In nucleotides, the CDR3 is TGTGCCAGCAGCGTAAGGCAGGGGGAGACCGGGGAGCTGTTTTTT. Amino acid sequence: CASSVRQGETGELFF.

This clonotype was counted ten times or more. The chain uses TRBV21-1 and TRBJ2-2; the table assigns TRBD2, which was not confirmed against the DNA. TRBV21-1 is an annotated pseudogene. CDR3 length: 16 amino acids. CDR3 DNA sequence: TGTGCCAGCAGCGATAAAAGCGGGAGGTTCACCGGGGAGCTGTTTTTT. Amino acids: CASSDKSGRFTGELFF.

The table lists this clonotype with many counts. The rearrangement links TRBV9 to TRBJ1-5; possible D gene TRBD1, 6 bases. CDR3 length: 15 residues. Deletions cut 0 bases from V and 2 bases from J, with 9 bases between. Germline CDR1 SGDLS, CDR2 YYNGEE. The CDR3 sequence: CASSVEGGGNQPQHF. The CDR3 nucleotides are TGTGCCAGCAGCGTAGAGGGGGGGGGCAATCAGCCCCAGCATTTT.

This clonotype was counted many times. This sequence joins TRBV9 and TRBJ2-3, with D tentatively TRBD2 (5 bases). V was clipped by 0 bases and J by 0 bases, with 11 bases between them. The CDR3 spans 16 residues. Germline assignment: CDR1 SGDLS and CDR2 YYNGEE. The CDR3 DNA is TGTGCCAGCAGCGTAGATGCGGGCCTCAGCACAGATACGCAGTATTTT. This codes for CASSVDAGLSTDTQYF.

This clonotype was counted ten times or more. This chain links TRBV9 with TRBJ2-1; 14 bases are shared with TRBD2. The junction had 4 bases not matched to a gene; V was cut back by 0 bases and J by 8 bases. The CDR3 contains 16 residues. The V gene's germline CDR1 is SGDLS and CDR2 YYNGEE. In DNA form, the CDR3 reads TGTGCCAGCAGCGTAGAGGGGACTAGCGGGAGTCATGAGCAGTTCTTC. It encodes CASSVEGTSGSHEQFF.

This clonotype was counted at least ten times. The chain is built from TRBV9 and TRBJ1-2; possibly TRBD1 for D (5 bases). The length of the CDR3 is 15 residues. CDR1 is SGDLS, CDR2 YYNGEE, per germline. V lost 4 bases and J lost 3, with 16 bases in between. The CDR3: CASSQGPRGDYGYTF. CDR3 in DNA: TGTGCCAGCAGCCAGGGACCGAGGGGCGACTATGGCTACACCTTC.

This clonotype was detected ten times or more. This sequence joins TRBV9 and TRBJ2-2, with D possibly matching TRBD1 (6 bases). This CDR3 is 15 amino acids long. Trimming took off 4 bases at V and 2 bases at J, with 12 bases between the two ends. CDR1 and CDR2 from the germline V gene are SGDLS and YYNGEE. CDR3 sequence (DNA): TGTGCCAGCAGCAGCCGGGACACCAACACCGGGGAGCTGTTTTTT. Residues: CASSSRDTNTGELFF.

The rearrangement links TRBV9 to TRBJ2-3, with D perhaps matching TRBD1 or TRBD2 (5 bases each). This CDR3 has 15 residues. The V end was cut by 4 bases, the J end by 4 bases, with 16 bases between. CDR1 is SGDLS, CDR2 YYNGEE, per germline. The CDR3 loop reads CASSRQGSGPDTQYF. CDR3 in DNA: TGTGCCAGCAGCCGTCAGGGTTCGGGGCCAGATACGCAGTATTTT.

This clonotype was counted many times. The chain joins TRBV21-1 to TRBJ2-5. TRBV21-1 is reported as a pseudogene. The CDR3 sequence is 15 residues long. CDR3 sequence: CASSPLGKSFETQYF. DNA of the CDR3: TGTGCCAGCAGCCCTCTGGGAAAAAGTTTTGAGACCCAGTACTTC.

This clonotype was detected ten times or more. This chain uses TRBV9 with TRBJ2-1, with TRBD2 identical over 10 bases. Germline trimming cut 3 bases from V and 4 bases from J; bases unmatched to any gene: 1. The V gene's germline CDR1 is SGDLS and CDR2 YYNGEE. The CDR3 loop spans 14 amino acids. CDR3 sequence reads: CASSATSGYNEQFF. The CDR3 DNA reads TGTGCCAGCAGCGCGACTAGCGGGTACAATGAGCAGTTCTTC.